This T cell receptor beta chain derives from a study of blood T cell repertoires in COVID-19. The protocol was immunoSEQ multiplex PCR, while the TCRdb copy is restricted to in-frame clones and leaves out a portion. The table includes some 370,000 clones, around 87% detected once. This CDR3 is built from 15 residues. Trimming took 5 bases from V and 0 from J, leaving 12 bases between them. CDR1 SGHAT and CDR2 FQNNGV come from the germline V gene. The chain has TRBV11-2 and TRBJ2-3; D is possibly TRBD1 (7 bases). Sequencing was performed on peripheral blood. The receptor was derived from a woman in her twenties or thirties with COVID-19, enrolled during active disease. In DNA form, the CDR3 reads TGTGCCAGCAGCCCAGGGGGGCGTAGCACAGATACGCAGTATTTT. Its protein is CASSPGGRSTDTQYF. The full variable domain, completed using reference TRBV11-2 and TRBJ2-3, is EAGVAQSPRYKIIEKRQSVAFWCNPISGHATLYWYQQILGQGPKLLIQFQNNGVVDDSQLPKDRFSAERLKGVDSTLKIQPAKLEDSAVYLCASSPGGRSTDTQYFGPGTRLTVL.